These 25 T cell receptor beta chains were all obtained from the same sample, sequenced in a study of shared clonotypes between healthy human individuals. Terminally differentiated effector memory CD45RA+ cells were excluded from the naive CD8 cells, which were CD45RO-negative and positively selected for CCR7. The protocol was immunoSEQ multiplex PCR, while the TCRdb copy is restricted to in-frame clones and leaves out a portion. This sample has approximately 2,200,000 clones, with about 93% found just once. The specimen sequenced was naive CD8+ T cells from PBMCs. These receptors came from a young man in good health. Some clones in this sample may be carry-over from other donors' samples.

The CDR3, as DNA: TGTGCCAGCAGCCGCGGTTATGCGCAGCCTTACAATGAGCAGTTCTTC. Amino acids: CASSRGYAQPYNEQFF. This chain connects TRBV7-3 to TRBJ2-1; D is unclear. Germline CDR1 reads SGHTA; CDR2 reads FQGTGA. Trimming left V 5 bases short and J 4 bases short, with 18 bases between. The CDR3 is made up of 16 amino acids.

The rearrangement joins TRBV28 to TRBJ1-2, with a weak D call TRBD1 (5 bases). The length of the CDR3 is 14 residues. V was cut by 5 bases and J by 4 bases, with 14 bases left in between. CDR1 is MDHEN and CDR2 is SYDVKM in the germline V gene. The CDR3 nucleotides read TGTGCCAGCAGTCTGACGACAGAGACCTATGGCTACACCTTC. This encodes CASSLTTETYGYTF.

The chain combines TRBV5-1 with TRBJ2-1, with D possibly TRBD2 on 8 matching bases. CDR1 SGHRS and CDR2 YFSETQ come from the germline V gene. The CDR3 is 13 amino acids. The V gene lost 4 bases and the J gene lost 8 bases, with 13 bases spanning the gap. The CDR3 spells CASSPGGGDEQFF. The CDR3 DNA reads as TGCGCCAGCAGCCCGGGAGGGGGCGATGAGCAGTTCTTC.

This clone has a handful of counts. Other nucleotide sequences from this sample produce the same CDR3. V usage is TRBV7-9 and J usage is TRBJ1-1, with D possibly matching TRBD1 (5 bases). The CDR3 is made up of 15 amino acids. Trimming took 1 base from V and 0 from J, leaving 9 bases between them. Germline CDR1 is SEHNR and CDR2 is FQNEAQ (reference sequence). This CDR3 is CASSLVQGMNTEAFF. CDR3 nucleotides: TGTGCCAGCAGCTTAGTCCAGGGTATGAACACTGAAGCTTTCTTT. Combining the CDR3 with reference TRBV7-9 and TRBJ1-1 gives the whole variable domain DTGVSQNPRHKITKRGQNVTFRCDPISEHNRLYWYRQTLGQGPEFLTYFQNEAQLEKSRLLSDRFSAERPKGSFSTLEIQRTEQGDSAMYLCASSLVQGMNTEAFFGQGTRLTVV.

The chain recombines TRBV11-2 with TRBJ2-7; D assignment may be TRBD1 or TRBD2 (5 bases each). With 2 bases removed from V and 1 base from J, the gap between germline ends came to 15 bases. The CDR3 is made up of 16 amino acids. Germline values: CDR1 SGHAT, CDR2 FQNNGV. CDR3: CASSLHEGRRSYEQYF. For the CDR3, the DNA is TGTGCCAGCAGCTTACATGAGGGACGGAGATCCTACGAGCAGTACTTC.

Remarks on this clone: Within the sample, other DNA sequences also encode this same CDR3. V gene TRBV7-9 combines with J gene TRBJ1-2, with D maybe TRBD1 (5 bases). Between the trimmed V and J ends, which lost 3 bases and 0 bases, there was a span of 8 bases. Germline lookup yields CDR1 SEHNR and CDR2 FQNEAQ (reference sequence). The CDR3 is made up of 14 amino acids. CDR3 region: CASSFPGPNYGYTF. CDR3 coding DNA: TGTGCCAGCAGCTTCCCGGGACCTAACTATGGCTACACCTTC. Complete variable domain (other parts from reference TRBV7-9 and TRBJ1-2): DTGVSQNPRHKITKRGQNVTFRCDPISEHNRLYWYRQTLGQGPEFLTYFQNEAQLEKSRLLSDRFSAERPKGSFSTLEIQRTEQGDSAMYLCASSFPGPNYGYTFGSGTRLTVV.

This sequence joins TRBV5-8 and TRBJ2-7; 7 bases agree with TRBD2. Looked up from germline, CDR1 is SGHTS and CDR2 is YDEGEE. CDR3 length: 16 amino acids. The trim removed 3 bases at V and 5 bases at J, leaving 14 bases unmatched. In nucleotides, the CDR3 is TGTGCCAGCAGCTCCAGGACGGGGGGAGCCTTGGACGAGCAGTACTTC. Encoded protein: CASSSRTGGALDEQYF.

The rearrangement uses TRBV9 and TRBJ2-1; a possible D gene is TRBD1 (6 bases). Trimming removed 5 bases from V and 8 bases from J, with 14 bases in between. The CDR3 is 13 amino acids. Per germline, CDR1 SGDLS and CDR2 YYNGEE. CDR3 amino acids: CASSGDMVDEQFF. CDR3 nucleotide sequence: TGTGCCAGCAGTGGGGACATGGTGGATGAGCAGTTCTTC.

The DNA for the CDR3 is TGTGCCAGCAGTTTTGCGGCAGGGAGCACAGATACGCAGTATTTT. It is translated as CASSFAAGSTDTQYF. The rearrangement uses TRBV28 and TRBJ2-3; a weak D match, TRBD1 (5 bases). The CDR3 is 15 residues long. Germline V lookup: CDR1 MDHEN, CDR2 SYDVKM. V was shortened by 3 bases and J by 0 bases, with 10 bases between the two germline ends.

The genes are TRBV7-3 and TRBJ2-3; D might be TRBD2 (6 bases). CDR1 is SGHTA and CDR2 is FQGTGA in the germline V gene. V was clipped by 5 bases and J by 0 bases, with 12 bases between them. CDR3 length: 15 residues. This chain's CDR3 is CASSPGRGSTDTQYF. The CDR3 coding sequence is TGTGCCAGCAGCCCGGGGCGGGGCAGCACAGATACGCAGTATTTT.

The gene calls are TRBV4-3 and TRBJ2-4; 8 bases match TRBD1. Germline trimming cut 2 bases from V and 6 bases from J; bases unmatched to any gene: 0. Germline V gene data show CDR1 as LGHNA and CDR2 as YSLEER. The CDR3 is made up of 13 amino acids. Here the CDR3 reads CASSQTGGNIQYF. CDR3 bases: TGCGCCAGCAGCCAAACAGGGGGAAACATTCAGTACTTC.

This chain joins TRBV6-5 and TRBJ2-3; TRBD1 aligns across 8 bases. CDR1 is MNHEY and CDR2 is SVGAGI in the germline V gene. The J segment lost 4 bases and the V segment lost 10 bases, leaving 10 bases of the junction unmatched. CDR3 length: 14 residues. CDR3 region: CATTDREASDTQYF. The CDR3 DNA is TGTGCCACCACGGACAGGGAGGCTTCAGATACGCAGTATTTT.

The chain employs TRBV28 and TRBJ2-1; 7 bases are a match to TRBD2. Per germline, CDR1 MDHEN and CDR2 SYDVKM. The CDR3 covers 14 residues. After removal of 6 bases from V and 2 bases from J, the junction contained 4 bases not matched to a gene. Written as DNA, the CDR3 is TGTGCCAGCAGGGGGGGGACTCCCTACAATGAGCAGTTCTTC. Translation: CASRGGTPYNEQFF.

The V call is TRBV6-4, the J call TRBJ2-3, with D tentatively TRBD1 (6 bases). CDR3 length equals 15 residues. Germline V gene data show CDR1 as MRHNA and CDR2 as SNTAGT. Deletions cut 4 bases from V and 3 bases from J, with 14 bases between. The CDR3 protein is CASSALGTTTDTQYF. For the CDR3, the DNA is TGTGCCAGCAGTGCTTTGGGGACAACAACAGATACGCAGTATTTT.

The sample holds a few counts of this clone. The chain couples TRBV5-1 to TRBJ2-6; D gene unclear. The V end was cut by 4 bases, the J end by 0 bases, with 14 bases between. Germline V gene sequence: CDR1 SGHRS, CDR2 YFSETQ. The CDR3 runs to 17 residues. In DNA, the CDR3 is TGCGCCAGCAGCCCCGATCGGGCAGCCTCTGGGGCCAACGTCCTGACTTTC. The encoded protein is CASSPDRAASGANVLTF.

As to this clone: Distinct nucleotide sequences in the sample also encode this CDR3. The chain links TRBV5-1 to TRBJ2-2; the match to TRBD1 covers 8 bases. Losses at the gene ends were 3 bases for V and 7 bases for J; bases not matched to a gene: 17. Germline CDR1 is SGHRS and CDR2 is YFSETQ. The CDR3 sequence is 18 residues long. The CDR3 sequence: CASSSPRDRIGLDGELFF. In DNA, the CDR3 is TGCGCCAGCAGCTCACCCCGGGACAGGATCGGACTGGACGGGGAGCTGTTTTTT.

The gene calls are TRBV11-2 and TRBJ1-5; D unresolved. This CDR3 is built from 15 residues. Trimming took off 4 bases at V and 3 bases at J, with 13 bases between the two ends. Looked up from germline, CDR1 is SGHAT and CDR2 is FQNNGV. CDR3 protein: CASSSNAGFNQPQHF. DNA for the CDR3: TGTGCCAGCAGCTCCAACGCGGGATTCAATCAGCCCCAGCATTTT.

V is TRBV28 and J is TRBJ2-2; TRBD1 aligns across 12 bases. CDR3 size: 16 residues. Losses at the gene ends were 10 bases for V and 3 bases for J; bases not matched to a gene: 9. CDR1 MDHEN and CDR2 SYDVKM come from the germline V gene. The CDR3 DNA follows: TGTGCCACCCCCCGGGACAGGGGGCGGGACACCGGGGAGCTGTTTTTT. It is translated as CATPRDRGRDTGELFF.

The chain has TRBV9 and TRBJ2-7; 10 nucleotides agree with TRBD1. Per germline, CDR1 SGDLS and CDR2 YYNGEE. Trimming took 3 bases from V and 4 from J; bases not matched to a gene: 4. CDR3 length equals 14 residues. CDR3 bases: TGTGCCAGCAGCGCCAGACAGGGGGCTTACGAGCAGTACTTC. Its protein is CASSARQGAYEQYF.

This clone turned up a few times. The rearrangement links TRBV19 to TRBJ1-5; D not certain. Between the trimmed V and J ends, which lost 8 bases and 7 bases, there was a span of 12 bases. The germline CDR1 and CDR2 sequences are LNHDA and SQIVND (reference sequence). The CDR3 has 12 amino acids. CDR3 in DNA: TGTGCCAGTGGCCCCGCGGTCCAGCCCCAGCATTTT. Translated: CASGPAVQPQHF.

As regards this clone: At one boundary the junction diverges from the germline segment, which might be a read error. The V and J genes are TRBV28 and TRBJ2-7; D possibly uses TRBD1 or TRBD2 (5 bases each). CDR3 size: 14 residues. CDR1 is MDHEN and CDR2 is SYDVKM in the germline V gene. DNA of the CDR3: TGTGCCAGCAGTTTGAGGGGTCCCTCCGACGAGCAGTACTTC. Protein sequence: CASSLRGPSDEQYF.

This rearrangement joins TRBV7-9 to TRBJ2-1, with 7 bases matching TRBD2. With 4 bases clipped from V and 8 bases from J, the junction kept 11 bases outside the gene matches. The germline V gene has CDR1 SEHNR and CDR2 FQNEAQ (reference sequence). This CDR3 has 15 residues. In nucleotides, the CDR3 is TGTGCCAGCAGCTCAGTAGGCGGGAGTCTCTATGAGCAGTTCTTC. This sequence encodes CASSSVGGSLYEQFF.

This chain links TRBV27 with TRBJ1-4; tentatively, D is TRBD1 (6 bases). Germline V CDR1 and CDR2: MNHEY, SMNVEV (reference sequence). The CDR3 is 16 residues long. V dropped 0 bases and J dropped 2 bases, with 10 bases sitting between them. DNA for the CDR3: TGTGCCAGCAGTTTATCCGGGGGGCTGACTAATGAAAAACTGTTTTTT. Translation: CASSLSGGLTNEKLFF.

V gene TRBV29-1 combines with J gene TRBJ2-7; maybe TRBD2 (6 bases). Germline V gene sequence: CDR1 SQVTM, CDR2 ANQGSEA. The CDR3 contains 15 residues. Trimming pared 2 bases from V and 11 bases from J, leaving 25 bases between. The CDR3, as DNA: TGCAGCGTTGAACTCCCGGGGGAACTGTTCGGGGGTGAGTACTTC. Its translation: CSVELPGELFGGEYF.

This clone came up a few times. This chain connects TRBV19 to TRBJ1-5; possible D gene TRBD1, 6 bases. In germline, CDR1 is LNHDA, CDR2 SQIVND (reference sequence). V gave up 7 bases and J gave up 3 bases, with 13 bases separating them. This CDR3 contains 14 residues. This CDR3 is CASNGRGYNQPQHF. Here the CDR3 DNA reads TGTGCCAGTAACGGCAGGGGTTACAATCAGCCCCAGCATTTT.